This is a list of T cell receptor beta chains from one sample in a study of T cells in Graves' hyperthyroidism and ophthalmopathy. One entry per CDR3 protein results from TCRdb running MiXCR on the multiplex PCR reads. The top ten hold around 35% of the sample, which has some 370,000 distinct CDR3 sequences, 17% seen once. The sample taken for sequencing was blood. The origin of the receptors is a woman aged 30 to 39 with Graves' hyperthyroidism that later progressed to Graves' ophthalmopathy. Each CDR3 is given with its conserved first and last residue. Fields, in order: J gene, D gene, clone size, V gene, CDR3 DNA, CDR3 protein. D genes are given only for firm matches. Expanded clones get a size class; other rows say once, few or many, or leave the size out.

>TRBJ2-1|TRBD2|many|TRBV9
TGTGCCAGCAGCGTAGCAACCGACCGAGCCGGCGGGAGAAACTCTGAGCAGTTCTTC
CASSVATDRAGGRNSEQFF
>TRBJ2-7|TRBD2|many|TRBV7-8
TGTGCCAGCAGCTTAGCGGGTAGCGGGACCTACGAGCAGTACTTC
CASSLAGSGTYEQYF
>TRBJ2-3|.|.|TRBV5-1
TGCGCCAGCAGCTACGGTCCAGGGGAGGGCTCAGATACGCAGTATTTT
CASSYGPGEGSDTQYF
>TRBJ2-5|TRBD2|.|TRBV5-4
TGTGCCAGCAGTCACATCGCGCTAGCGGACCAAGAGACCCAGTACTTC
CASSHIALADQETQYF
>TRBJ2-1|.|many|TRBV12-3/TRBV12-4
TGTGCCAGCAGTTCCTCAGGGGCGACCAGCTCCTACAATGAGCAGTTCTTC
CASSSSGATSSYNEQFF
>TRBJ1-6|.|many|TRBV2
TGTGCCAGCAAATCGGGTAATTCACCCCTCCACTTT
CASKSGNSPLHF
>TRBJ2-7|.|many|TRBV7-2
TGTGCCAGCAGCTTGGGCAAAACCTACGAGCAGTACTTC
CASSLGKTYEQYF
>TRBJ2-1|.|many|TRBV28
TGTGCCAGCAGTTTACTCCTAGGAAGTATGGGGAATGAGCAGTTCTTC
CASSLLLGSMGNEQFF
>TRBJ2-3|.|many|TRBV20-1
TGCAGTGCTAGGTTGGACAGCACAGATACGCAGTATTTT
CSARLDSTDTQYF
>TRBJ2-7|TRBD1|many|TRBV28
TGTGCCAGCAGTCCGCTCCCGGGACAGGGTCTTCTTGGGTATCAGGTCCGCGAGCAGTACTTC
CASSPLPGQGLLGYQVREQYF
>TRBJ1-2|TRBD1|many|TRBV10-3
TGTGCCATCAGTGAGTCCAAGGACAGGCGGAGCTATGGCTACACCTTC
CAISESKDRRSYGYTF
>TRBJ1-2|TRBD1|many|TRBV7-9
TGTGCCAGCAGCTTAGCGGGGACAGAGCATAACTATGGCTACACCTTC
CASSLAGTEHNYGYTF
>TRBJ2-3|.|few|TRBV18
TGTGCCAGCTCGCAGGGACGGGGAGTGGATACGCAGTATTTT
CASSQGRGVDTQYF
>TRBJ1-2|TRBD1|.|TRBV5-1
TGCGCCAGCAGCTTGGCAGACAGGGGCTGGGGTTATGGCTACACCTTC
CASSLADRGWGYGYTF
>TRBJ2-7|.|many|TRBV11-2
TGTGCCAGCACCCCTGGCGGATCCTACGAGCAGTACTTC
CASTPGGSYEQYF
>TRBJ2-7|.|few|TRBV20-1
TGCAGTGCTAGGTCGGATAAAAGCTCCTACGAGCAGTACTTC
CSARSDKSSYEQYF
>TRBJ2-5|TRBD1|few|TRBV18
TGTGCCAGCTCACCCCCGGGACAGAAAGAGACCCAGTACTTC
CASSPPGQKETQYF
>TRBJ2-4|.|many|TRBV24-1
TGTGCCACCAGTGAGACCCGGGACCCTAAAAACATTCAGTACTTC
CATSETRDPKNIQYF
>TRBJ1-1|.|.|TRBV28
TGTGCCAGCAGTTTGTTTTCTCCCACTGAAGCTTTCTTT
CASSLFSPTEAFF
>TRBJ2-3|.|many|TRBV20-1
TGCAGTGCTAGAGATGGTGGCCCCCCGGGAGCCGATACGCAGTATTTT
CSARDGGPPGADTQYF
>TRBJ2-7|.|many|TRBV25-1
TGTGCCAGCGGCGACTACGAGCAGTACTTC
CASGDYEQYF
>TRBJ2-7|.|many|TRBV29-1
TGCAGCGTGGTAGCCTCGGGGTCCTACGAGCAGTACTTC
CSVVASGSYEQYF
>TRBJ2-1|.|once|TRBV5-6
TGTGCCAGCAGCTTGGGACCTGGGTATGAGCAGTTCTTC
CASSLGPGYEQFF
>TRBJ1-2|TRBD1|few|TRBV14
TGTGCCAGCAGCCACGGGACAGGGTATGGCTACACCTTC
CASSHGTGYGYTF
>TRBJ2-2|TRBD1|many|TRBV6-5
TGTGCCAGCAGATCGTCAGGGGGCTTGGCCGGGGAGCTGTTTTTT
CASRSSGGLAGELFF
>TRBJ1-6|.|many|TRBV5-1
TGCGCCAGCAGCTTGGGACACCATAATTCACCCCTCCACTTT
CASSLGHHNSPLHF
>TRBJ1-2|.|.|TRBV7-2
TGTGCCAGCAGCCACCCGGGACACGGAAACGGTGGCTACACCTTC
CASSHPGHGNGGYTF
>TRBJ1-5|.|.|TRBV12-5
TGTGCTAGTGGTTTGCGCGGGGATCAGCCCCAGCATTTT
CASGLRGDQPQHF
>TRBJ2-1|.|.|TRBV6-2/TRBV6-3
TGTGCCAGCAGTTACTCGTGGGAAAGGAATGAGCAGTTCTTC
CASSYSWERNEQFF
>TRBJ2-1|TRBD2|many|TRBV10-3
TGTGCCATCAGTAGTAGCGGGAGCGCCGCAAATGAGCAGTTCTTC
CAISSSGSAANEQFF
>TRBJ1-5|.|.|TRBV5-1
TGCGCCAGCAGCTTGGTGTCGATGAGCAATCAGCCCCAGCATTTT
CASSLVSMSNQPQHF
>TRBJ2-7|TRBD1|once|TRBV12-3/TRBV12-4
TGTGCCAGCAGCCCAGGGGACAGGGCTTACTACGAGCAGTACTTC
CASSPGDRAYYEQYF
>TRBJ2-3|.|many|TRBV19
TGTGCCAGTAGCCGCTCCGTCGGGAGCGGAGGGGTGACAGATACGCAGTATTTT
CASSRSVGSGGVTDTQYF
>TRBJ2-1|TRBD2|.|TRBV11-2
TGTGCCAGCAGCTTTGCTAGCGGGAGCGTTCGGTACAATGAGCAGTTCTTC
CASSFASGSVRYNEQFF
>TRBJ1-4|.|few|TRBV4-1
TGCGCCAGCAGCCACTATCGAACAGGAGTGAAGGGGTATGAAAAACTGTTTTTT
CASSHYRTGVKGYEKLFF
>TRBJ2-1|.|.|TRBV20-1
TGCAGTGCTGAGGACAGTTCCTCCCACAATGAGCAGTTCTTC
CSAEDSSSHNEQFF
>TRBJ1-1|.|few|TRBV29-1
TGCAGCGTTGTCGACGGCATGAACACTGAAGCTTTCTTT
CSVVDGMNTEAFF
>TRBJ2-7|.|.|TRBV28
TGTGCCAGCAGTTTGGAGTCAGGGTTCCACGAGCAGTACTTC
CASSLESGFHEQYF
>TRBJ1-1|.|many|TRBV28
TGTGCCAGCTGGGATCCCGGAGCGAGGGGAGTTTACACTGAAGCTTTCTTT
CASWDPGARGVYTEAFF
>TRBJ2-7|.|many|TRBV27
TGTGCCAGCAGTTTCCATACCAGGGGAATATACGAGCAGTACTTC
CASSFHTRGIYEQYF
>TRBJ2-4|TRBD1|many|TRBV12-3/TRBV12-4
TGTGCCAGCAGTCTGGACAGGGGAGGAACCAAAAACATTCAGTACTTC
CASSLDRGGTKNIQYF
>TRBJ2-3|.|many|TRBV3-1
TGTGCCAGCAGCCAAGCTGTCATCACAGATACGCAGTATTTT
CASSQAVITDTQYF
>TRBJ1-2|TRBD1|many|TRBV9
TGTGCCAGCAGCGTAGAAGTGGGGCAGGGGGCGACGGATGGCTACACCTTC
CASSVEVGQGATDGYTF
>TRBJ1-4|TRBD1|many|TRBV5-5
TGTGCCAGCAGCTCCCGGACAGGGGGCTATACTAATGAAAAACTGTTTTTT
CASSSRTGGYTNEKLFF
>TRBJ1-6|TRBD1|many|TRBV5-1
TGCGCCAGCAGTACCGGGACAGGGCATTATTCACCCCTCCACTTT
CASSTGTGHYSPLHF
>TRBJ2-3|TRBD2|.|TRBV20-1
TGCAGTGCTTCGACTAGCGACACAGATACGCAGTATTTT
CSASTSDTDTQYF
>TRBJ2-2|.|.|TRBV3-1
TGTGCCAGCAGCCAGCCCGGGGAGCTGTTTTTT
CASSQPGELFF
>TRBJ2-5|.|many|TRBV6-1
TGTGCCAGCAGACGGTCCATAACAGGGTTAAAGACCCAGTACTTC
CASRRSITGLKTQYF
>TRBJ2-2|TRBD2|many|TRBV7-9
TGTGCCAGCAGCCCGGGAGGGACTAACACCGGGGAGCTGTTTTTT
CASSPGGTNTGELFF
>TRBJ2-7|TRBD2|.|TRBV20-1
TGCAGTGCTAGAGGCACTAGCGGGGGTCCCTACGAGCAGTACTTC
CSARGTSGGPYEQYF
>TRBJ2-7|.|.|TRBV10-3
TGTGCCATCAGTGAGTCTGGCGGGGGCGCATGGATCTACGAGCAGTACTTC
CAISESGGGAWIYEQYF
>TRBJ2-1|TRBD2|many|TRBV29-1
TGCAGCGTCCGGACTAGCGGAGCCTCAGACAATGAGCAGTTCTTC
CSVRTSGASDNEQFF
>TRBJ1-1|TRBD1|few|TRBV29-1
TGCAGCGCAAAATCCGGGACAGGGTTACCTGAAGCTTTCTTT
CSAKSGTGLPEAFF
>TRBJ2-1|.|.|TRBV25-1
TGTGCCAGCGGGTGGGATGAGCAGTTCTTC
CASGWDEQFF
>TRBJ2-1|TRBD2|many|TRBV11-2
TGTGCCAGCAGCTCGTCTAGCGGGGGGACCTACAATGAGCAGTTCTTC
CASSSSSGGTYNEQFF
>TRBJ2-2|.|many|TRBV20-1
TGCAGTGCTAGAGATGGGCTCACCGGGGAGCTGTTTTTT
CSARDGLTGELFF
>TRBJ1-1|TRBD1|.|TRBV5-1
TGCGCCAGCAGCTCGACAGGGGGGGGGACGGGCACTGAAGCTTTCTTT
CASSSTGGGTGTEAFF